A single sample gave rise to the 19 T cell receptor beta chains below, sequenced in a study of T cells in Graves' hyperthyroidism and ophthalmopathy. What was amplified from RNA transcripts were TCR beta CDR3 regions. The TCR CDR3 was amplified in a first-round RT-PCR using the HTBI primer set. TCRdb re-derived calls from the multiplex PCR reads in MiXCR, one entry per CDR3 protein. The data contain about 380,000 distinct CDR3 sequences, less than 20% of them singletons. The sample consisted of blood. The receptor set was obtained from a man aged 18 to 35 with Graves' ophthalmopathy.

V and J are TRBV6-8 and TRBJ1-1; the D is unclear. There are 16 residues in the CDR3. CDR1 is MNHGY and CDR2 is SAAAGT in the germline V gene. V was pared by 4 bases and J by 4 bases, with 19 bases between. Here the CDR3 DNA reads TGTGCCAGCAGTTTCCCAAGAACCCTGATGGGCACTGAAGCTTTCTTT. Protein: CASSFPRTLMGTEAFF.

This clonotype was observed many times. This chain's CDR3 is CASSLGSDTQYF. The DNA for the CDR3 is TGTGCCAGCAGCTTGGGTTCAGATACGCAGTATTTT. The rearrangement links TRBV11-2 to TRBJ2-3; D gene unclear. V was clipped by 3 bases and J by 4 bases, with 5 bases between them. Per germline, CDR1 SGHAT and CDR2 FQNNGV. CDR3 length: 12 amino acids.

This clonotype was recorded a few times. The rearrangement joins TRBV5-1 to TRBJ2-5; the D is unclear. This CDR3 comprises 17 residues. Trimming shortened V by 6 bases and J by 0 bases, and 21 bases separated the two germline ends. Germline V CDR1 and CDR2: SGHRS, YFSETQ. DNA of the CDR3: TGCGCCAGCACTCCCACCCCGCAACAAAGGGACCAAGAGACCCAGTACTTC. This translates into CASTPTPQQRDQETQYF. Full variable domain (rest looked up from reference TRBV5-1 and TRBJ2-5): KAGVTQTPRYLIKTRGQQVTLSCSPISGHRSVSWYQQTPGQGLQFLFEYFSETQRNKGNFPGRFSGRQFSNSRSEMNVSTLELGDSALYLCASTPTPQQRDQETQYFGPGTRLLVL.

This clonotype was detected ten times or more. The rearrangement links TRBV7-3 to TRBJ2-1; weak D call: TRBD2 (5 bases). This CDR3 has 13 amino acids. CDR1 SGHTA and CDR2 FQGTGA come from the germline V gene. V was trimmed by 5 bases and J by 10 bases, leaving 15 bases between them. The CDR3 nucleotides are TGTGCCAGCAGCGGACTGGGTGCTGGCGAGCAGTTCTTC. Its protein product is CASSGLGAGEQFF.

J is TRBJ1-2 and V is TRBV7-9; D possibly corresponds to TRBD1 (6 bases). This CDR3 region has 18 residues. Trimming left V 2 bases short and J 0 bases short, with 19 bases between. Germline V lookup: CDR1 SEHNR, CDR2 FQNEAQ (reference sequence). The CDR3 coding sequence is TGTGCCAGCAGCTTACAGAGGGGGTCAGGGGAATCTAACTATGGCTACACCTTC. Residues: CASSLQRGSGESNYGYTF.

This clonotype showed up many times. The rearrangement uses TRBV20-1 and TRBJ2-7; 8 bases align to TRBD1. The CDR3 runs to 13 residues. Germline V gene data show CDR1 as DFQATT and CDR2 as SNEGSKA (reference sequence). The V gene end was trimmed by 6 bases and the J gene end by 5 bases; junction bases not matched to a gene: 9. The CDR3 nucleotides read TGCAGTGCCTCCGGACAGGGAAGGGACGAGCAGTACTTC. Protein sequence: CSASGQGRDEQYF.

This clonotype was seen a handful of times. The rearrangement joins TRBV18 to TRBJ1-2; D call uncertain. CDR1 and CDR2 (germline): KGHSH, LQKENI. The CDR3 runs 14 residues. Trimming removed 5 bases at V and 6 bases at J, with 16 bases between. DNA of the CDR3: TGTGCCAGCTCAACCACCGTCACCTCCGATGGCTACACCTTC. It encodes CASSTTVTSDGYTF.

The chain recombines TRBV4-1 with TRBJ1-1, with D tentatively TRBD1 (6 bases). CDR3 length equals 16 residues. Germline values: CDR1 MGHRA, CDR2 YSYEKL. Trimming stripped 4 bases from V and 5 bases from J, with 20 bases between. CDR3 protein: CASSLGTGPVGTEAFF. The CDR3 region has the DNA TGCGCCAGCAGCCTAGGAACAGGGCCTGTGGGGACTGAAGCTTTCTTT.

The chain has TRBV12-3 or TRBV12-4 and TRBJ1-3; a possible D gene is TRBD1 (5 bases). CDR3 length equals 16 residues. Trimming shortened V by 5 bases and J by 0 bases, and 14 bases separated the two germline ends. CDR3 sequence reads: CASSRQHVVSGNTIYF. The CDR3 DNA reads TGTGCCAGCAGTAGACAGCATGTAGTCTCTGGAAACACCATATATTTT.

In its sample, this clonotype was seen many times. The gene calls are TRBV28 and TRBJ2-7; possible D gene TRBD1, 6 bases. The CDR3 spans 16 residues. CDR1 and CDR2 (germline): MDHEN, SYDVKM. V lost 3 bases to trimming and J lost 3 bases, with 18 bases between them. Here the CDR3 reads CASSFPQQGPVYEQYF. DNA of the CDR3: TGTGCCAGCAGTTTCCCACAACAGGGTCCGGTCTACGAGCAGTACTTC.

This clonotype was observed many times. J is TRBJ2-7 and V is TRBV11-2, with 8 bases fitting TRBD1. The ends lost 1 base at V and 3 bases at J; junction bases unmatched: 5. Germline-derived CDR1 and CDR2 are SGHAT and FQNNGV. CDR3 length: 15 amino acids. CDR3 residues: CASSLAQGEGYEQYF. The CDR3 DNA reads as TGTGCCAGCAGCTTAGCACAGGGGGAAGGCTACGAGCAGTACTTC.

In its sample, this clonotype was seen many times. The CDR3 is CASSLVTGAGQPQHF. The CDR3 nucleotides are TGCGCCAGCAGCTTGGTAACAGGGGCCGGTCAGCCCCAGCATTTT. The chain combines TRBV5-1 with TRBJ1-5; 7 bases match TRBD1. The CDR3 loop spans 15 amino acids. Germline trimming cut 0 bases from V and 6 bases from J; bases unmatched to any gene: 6. Per germline, CDR1 SGHRS and CDR2 YFSETQ. The variable domain in full, completed from reference TRBV5-1 and TRBJ1-5, reads KAGVTQTPRYLIKTRGQQVTLSCSPISGHRSVSWYQQTPGQGLQFLFEYFSETQRNKGNFPGRFSGRQFSNSRSEMNVSTLELGDSALYLCASSLVTGAGQPQHFGDGTRLSIL.

Only a few counts were recorded for this clonotype. The V call is TRBV4-1, the J call TRBJ2-7, with TRBD1 identical over 8 bases. The V segment lost 5 bases and the J segment 3 bases; nucleotides outside the gene matches: 6. CDR1 is MGHRA, CDR2 YSYEKL, per germline. The CDR3 is 14 amino acids. CDR3 in DNA: TGCGCCAGCAGCTTGGACAGGGTTGACTACGAGCAGTACTTC. This codes for CASSLDRVDYEQYF.

This clonotype showed up many times. The chain uses TRBV15 and TRBJ2-1; 7 bases agree with TRBD2. The germline V gene encodes CDR1 LNHNV and CDR2 YYDKDF (reference sequence). The CDR3 is made up of 16 amino acids. Trimming took 5 bases from V and 4 from J; bases not matched to a gene: 11. CDR3 in DNA: TGTGCCACCAGCGGAACTGGACGGGGGGTGTACAATGAGCAGTTCTTC. This encodes CATSGTGRGVYNEQFF.

This clonotype was counted ten times or more. The rearrangement links TRBV12-3 or TRBV12-4 to TRBJ1-2, with 12 nucleotides matching TRBD1. This CDR3 region has 14 residues. V was pared by 7 bases and J by 8 bases, with 8 bases of the junction left unmatched. The CDR3 DNA reads as TGTGCCAGCATCCCGGGACAGGGGGCTGGCGGCTACACCTTC. As protein: CASIPGQGAGGYTF.

In regard to this clonotype: Just one base apart from a much larger clone, this may be a read error. The CDR3 loop reads CASSDWTENTEAFF. In DNA, the CDR3 is TGTGCCAGCAGCGACTGGACGGAGAACACTGAAGCTTTCTTT. J is TRBJ1-1 and V is TRBV2; D remains ambiguous. Germline lookup yields CDR1 SNHLY and CDR2 FYNNEI. Trimming took off 6 bases at V and 1 base at J, with 12 bases between the two ends. The CDR3 totals 14 residues.

In this sample, this clonotype turned up many times. The rearrangement links TRBV6-1 to TRBJ2-5, with D perhaps assigned TRBD1 or TRBD2 (5 bases each). The CDR3 has 14 residues. Germline assignment: CDR1 MNHNS and CDR2 SASEGT. The V end was cut by 6 bases, the J end by 5 bases, with 16 bases between. The CDR3 DNA follows: TGTGCCAGCAGGAGTCACAGGTGGGGGGAGACCCAGTACTTC. Amino acids: CASRSHRWGETQYF.

This clonotype was recorded a few times. V gene TRBV20-1 combines with J gene TRBJ1-3; D not certain. CDR1 and CDR2 from the germline V gene are DFQATT and SNEGSKA (reference sequence). V dropped 1 base and J dropped 1 base, with 8 bases sitting between them. This CDR3 contains 14 residues. The CDR3, as DNA: TGCAGTGCTAGAGTCGTAGGGTCTGGAAACACCATATATTTT. Residues: CSARVVGSGNTIYF.

The chain links TRBV6-1 to TRBJ1-1; D uncertain. This CDR3 region has 15 residues. V shed 6 bases and J shed 2 bases, with 16 bases lying between them. CDR1 MNHNS and CDR2 SASEGT come from the germline V gene. CDR3: CASRVGWSPNTEAFF. CDR3 nucleotide sequence: TGTGCCAGCAGGGTCGGATGGTCCCCAAACACTGAAGCTTTCTTT.